The rows below give T cell receptor beta chains drawn from one sample of a study of cytomegalovirus exposure and HLA in healthy donors. The assay was immunoSEQ multiplex PCR, and TCRdb's table has in-frame clones only and misses some. The repertoire includes more than 95,000 clones, over 70% of them detected once, and 3.5% to 4.5% sits in the top ten. Sequencing was carried out using PBMCs. The receptors originated from a man in his late teens or twenties in good health and CMV-seropositive. CDR3s include the opening cysteine and the closing phenylalanine or tryptophan. The D gene is left open where the match is weak. Not all rows give a size; the values are once, few, many and, for expanded clones, a class.

TRBV6-6,NA,TRBJ2-3,NA,CAYSPGEGVADTQYF,TGTGCCTACTCGCCGGGAGAAGGGGTCGCAGATACGCAGTATTTT
TRBV29-1,TRBD1,TRBJ1-1,NA,CSADAGTVNTEAFF,TGCAGCGCCGATGCCGGGACAGTGAACACTGAAGCTTTCTTT
TRBV21-1,NA,TRBJ2-7,NA,CASSTRSRLAYEQYF,TGTGCCAGCAGCACTCGGTCGCGCCTAGCCTACGAGCAGTACTTC
TRBV6-5,NA,TRBJ1-1,NA,CASSYSTGNTEAFF,TGTGCCAGCAGTTACTCGACTGGGAACACTGAAGCTTTCTTT
TRBV7-8,NA,TRBJ1-6,few,CASSFQGSGSPLHF,TGTGCCAGCAGCTTTCAGGGCTCCGGTTCACCCCTCCACTTT
TRBV7-9,NA,TRBJ2-6,NA,CASSLEQGGGANVLTF,TGTGCCAGCAGCTTAGAACAGGGTGGTGGGGCCAACGTCCTGACTTTC
TRBV29-1,TRBD1,TRBJ2-7,NA,CSVGGTGGIYEQYF,TGCAGCGTTGGAGGGACAGGGGGCATTTACGAGCAGTACTTC
TRBV25-1,TRBD1,TRBJ1-6,NA,CASSESGTGDSPLHF,TGTGCCAGCAGTGAGTCCGGGACAGGGGATTCACCCCTCCACTTT
TRBV30,TRBD1,TRBJ1-6,NA,CAWSVRGQHYNSPLHF,TGTGCCTGGAGTGTAAGGGGACAGCACTATAATTCACCCCTCCACTTT
TRBV5-6,NA,TRBJ1-1,NA,CASSFPQNTEAFF,TGTGCCAGCAGCTTCCCCCAAAACACTGAAGCTTTCTTT
TRBV6-5,TRBD1,TRBJ1-1,NA,CASRKTGMNTEAFF,TGTGCCAGCAGGAAGACAGGGATGAACACTGAAGCTTTCTTT
TRBV5-1,TRBD1,TRBJ1-4,NA,CASSSVQGADEKLFF,TGCGCCAGCAGCTCGGTCCAGGGGGCGGATGAAAAACTGTTTTTT
TRBV7-8,TRBD1,TRBJ2-7,NA,CASSLVGTGFIHEQYF,TGTGCCAGCAGCTTAGTCGGGACAGGGTTTATCCACGAGCAGTACTTC
TRBV9,NA,TRBJ2-2,NA,CASSALLTGELFF,TGTGCCAGCAGCGCTCTACTAACCGGGGAGCTGTTTTTT
TRBV2,TRBD2,TRBJ2-3,NA,CASLVAGLDTQYF,TGTGCCAGCTTGGTAGCGGGATTGGATACGCAGTATTTT
TRBV13,TRBD2,TRBJ2-3,NA,CASSQGLAGAGDTQYF,TGTGCCAGCAGCCAGGGACTAGCGGGAGCAGGGGATACGCAGTATTTT
TRBV29-1,TRBD1,TRBJ1-1,NA,CSVEKDRARMNTEAFF,TGCAGCGTTGAGAAGGACAGGGCAAGGATGAACACTGAAGCTTTCTTT